Below, one T cell receptor (beta chain) is given with its context. Its specificity is unknown. Profiling relied on immunoSEQ multiplex PCR, and the TCRdb table lists in-frame clones only, not all of them. The data show 2 million to 3 million clones, with 80% to 95% seen just once and 0.35% to 0.45% held by the top ten. The data originate from a study of shared clonotypes between healthy human individuals. Study as a whole: The study used three CD4 naive, three CD4 memory, two CD8 naive and one CD8 memory plate per donor. Whole-study findings and limits: Generally, naive subsets (rather than memory subsets) showed larger estimated richness. When compared with the clonotypes that were shared by all four sorted-subset donors, the non-shared clonotypes turned out to have lower generation probabilities.

V gave up 1 base and J gave up 10 bases, with 7 bases separating them. In germline, CDR1 is MDHEN, CDR2 SYDVKM. This CDR3 has 11 amino acids. In the CD4+ fraction, cells were divided into CD45RA+ naive and CD45RA-negative memory subsets. This chain links TRBV28 with TRBJ1-2; D gene ambiguous. Sample: naive CD4+ T cells from PBMCs. Noted subset: CD45RA+ positively selected. This receptor was obtained from a man younger than 35 in good health. Some clones in this sample may be carry-over from other donors' samples. DNA for the CDR3: TGTGCCAGCAGTTTATTCCCGCTCTACACCTTC. Translating it yields CASSLFPLYTF.